Listed below are T cell receptor beta chains from one sample, sequenced in a study of T cell repertoires in cytomegalovirus infection. Via MiXCR, TCRdb re-called the reads, giving one row per CDR3 protein. This sample has some 700,000 distinct CDR3 sequences, with around a third found just once. No cognate antigen is known for these TCRs. The sequencing used cultured PBMCs, collected from culture after CMV antigen stimulation. The receptors originated from a human donor in good health (CMV status not recorded). Some clones in this sample may be carry-over from other donors' samples. CDR3s include the opening cysteine and the closing phenylalanine or tryptophan. The order of the fields is clone size, D gene, V gene, J gene, CDR3 protein, CDR3 DNA. A D gene is named only where the DNA matches it firmly. Clone size is shown for a subset of rows, as once, few, many or a class of expanded clone.

NA	NA	TRBV19	TRBJ1-1	CASSPGGPNTEAFF	TGTGCCAGTAGTCCTGGAGGCCCGAACACTGAAGCTTTCTTT
NA	NA	TRBV7-9	TRBJ2-2	CASSLFNTGELFF	TGTGCCAGCAGCTTATTTAACACCGGGGAGCTGTTTTTT
few	NA	TRBV12-3/TRBV12-4	TRBJ2-4	CASAYGGAKNIQYF	TGTGCCAGCGCCTATGGGGGAGCCAAAAACATTCAGTACTTC
NA	NA	TRBV7-9	TRBJ1-1	CASAPPRNTEAFF	TGTGCCAGCGCTCCCCCGAGGAACACTGAAGCTTTCTTT
few	NA	TRBV7-9	TRBJ2-3	CASSSVELTDTQYF	TGTGCCAGCAGCTCGGTAGAGCTAACAGATACGCAGTATTTT
NA	NA	TRBV7-6	TRBJ2-1	CASSSAPPSSYNEQFF	TGTGCCAGCAGCTCAGCGCCGCCCAGCTCCTACAATGAGCAGTTCTTC
few	NA	TRBV7-8	TRBJ2-6	CASSLAWGVLSGANVLTF	TGTGCCAGCAGCTTAGCTTGGGGGGTCCTCTCTGGGGCCAACGTCCTGACTTTC
NA	NA	TRBV12-3/TRBV12-4	TRBJ2-1	CASSLLSGFGPYNEQFF	TGTGCCAGCAGTTTACTCTCGGGGTTTGGTCCCTACAATGAGCAGTTCTTC
NA	NA	TRBV6-2/TRBV6-3	TRBJ2-3	CASSYAARSGFRDTQYF	TGTGCCAGCAGTTATGCGGCCCGTTCCGGTTTTAGAGATACGCAGTATTTT
NA	TRBD1	TRBV10-3	TRBJ1-3	CAISARQGPIYF	TGTGCCATCAGTGCCCGACAGGGGCCCATATATTTT
NA	TRBD1	TRBV10-3	TRBJ2-5	CAISDRGGGSETQYF	TGTGCCATCAGTGACCGAGGGGGCGGGTCAGAGACCCAGTACTTC
few	NA	TRBV7-2	TRBJ1-5	CASSWGGAGQPQHF	TGTGCCAGCAGCTGGGGGGGCGCAGGTCAGCCCCAGCATTTT
many	NA	TRBV7-2	TRBJ1-6	CASSLEFGSYNSPLHF	TGTGCCAGCAGCTTAGAGTTTGGCTCCTATAATTCACCCCTCCACTTT
few	NA	TRBV4-3	TRBJ2-7	CASSQNAGFYEQYF	TGCGCCAGCAGCCAAAATGCCGGGTTCTACGAGCAGTACTTC
NA	TRBD1	TRBV6-6	TRBJ1-1	CASSYGTGDAFF	TGTGCCAGCAGTTACGGGACAGGGGACGCTTTCTTT